This T cell receptor (beta chain) was identified in a study of OX40 agonist ivuxolimab in advanced cancers. Points from the study as a whole: Compared with CD4+, CD8+ T cells on average had more expanded clones.

For this clone: Its specificity is unknown.

The protocol was immunoSEQ multiplex PCR, while the TCRdb copy is restricted to in-frame clones and leaves out a portion. The sample comprises approximately 90,000 clones, about 91% of which are singletons, and 0.33% rests with the top ten. V lost 4 bases to trimming and J lost 4 bases, with 16 bases between them. Per the germline V gene, CDR1 is LGHNA and CDR2 is YSLEER. The length of the CDR3 is 15 residues. The genes are TRBV4-3 and TRBJ2-5; D is tentatively TRBD1 or TRBD2 (5 bases each). The sequence was collected from an adult with an advanced solid tumor such as melanoma, head and neck, liver or kidney cancer. Sequences were derived from CD4+ or CD8+ T cells sorted from blood, sampled in a trial of the OX40 agonist ivuxolimab. CDR3 amino acids: CASSPVWDGGETQYF. The DNA of the CDR3 is TGCGCCAGCAGCCCAGTCTGGGATGGGGGAGAGACCCAGTACTTC.